This T cell receptor beta chain emerged from a study of blood T cells in healthy people across ages. Study-wide results and limits: Unknown CMV status may confound age-related changes in expanded clones. Older age went with lower TCR beta diversity per million T cells, in a roughly linear way.

A second PCR of roughly 6 to 12 cycles used a sample-barcoded 5' primer and a J-beta primer mix. TCRdb analysed the 5' RACE reads with MiXCR anew, one entry per CDR3 protein. The profile covers some 760,000 distinct CDR3 sequences, with roughly 25% appearing a single time and under 4.5% taken by the ten largest. This clonotype was counted between two and nine times. Its antigen is currently unknown. Per germline, CDR1 DFQATT and CDR2 SNEGSKA (reference sequence). V lost 3 bases, J lost 8 bases, and 13 bases lay in between. This CDR3 is 12 amino acids long. These data also featured in a second study, about T cells of mothers and their children. Per that study: Sequencing got over 9.5 million TCR beta CDR3 reads from each mother and some 3 million from each child. Persisting microchimeric T cell clones went undetected.

Sequencing used blood. The clonotype originates from a boy younger than 18 in good health. The chain carries TRBV20-1 and TRBJ1-2, with a tentative D call TRBD1 (6 bases). Here the CDR3 reads CSARAGAVGYTF. In DNA form, the CDR3 reads TGCAGTGCTAGGGCAGGGGCGGTGGGCTACACCTTC.